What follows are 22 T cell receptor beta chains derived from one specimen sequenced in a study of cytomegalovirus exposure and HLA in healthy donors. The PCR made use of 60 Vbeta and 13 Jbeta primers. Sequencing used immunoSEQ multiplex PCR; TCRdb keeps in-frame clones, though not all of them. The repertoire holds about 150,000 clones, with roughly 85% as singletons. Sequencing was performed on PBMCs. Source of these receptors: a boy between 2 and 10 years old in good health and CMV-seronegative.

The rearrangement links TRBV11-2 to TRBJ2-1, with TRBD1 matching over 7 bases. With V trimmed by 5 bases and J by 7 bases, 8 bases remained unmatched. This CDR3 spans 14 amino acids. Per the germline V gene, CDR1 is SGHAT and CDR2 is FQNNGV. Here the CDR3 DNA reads TGTGCCAGCAGCCCGACGACAGGGATGAATGAGCAGTTCTTC. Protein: CASSPTTGMNEQFF.

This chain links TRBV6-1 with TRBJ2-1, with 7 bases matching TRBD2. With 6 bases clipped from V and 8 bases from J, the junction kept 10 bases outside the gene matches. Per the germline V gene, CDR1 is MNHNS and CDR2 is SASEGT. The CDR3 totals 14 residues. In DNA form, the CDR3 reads TGTGCCAGCAGCGAAACCCAGACTAGCTATGAGCAGTTCTTC. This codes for CASSETQTSYEQFF.

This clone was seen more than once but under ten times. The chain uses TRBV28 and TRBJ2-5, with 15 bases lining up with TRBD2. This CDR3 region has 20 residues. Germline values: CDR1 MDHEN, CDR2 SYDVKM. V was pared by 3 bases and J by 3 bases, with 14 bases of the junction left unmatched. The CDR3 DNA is TGTGCCAGCAGTTTCCACAGGGGTTTGGGACTAGCGGGGGGAGAAGAGACCCAGTACTTC. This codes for CASSFHRGLGLAGGEETQYF. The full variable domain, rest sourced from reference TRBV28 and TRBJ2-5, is DVKVTQSSRYLVKRTGEKVFLECVQDMDHENMFWYRQDPGLGLRLIYFSYDVKMKEKGDIPEGYSVSREKKERFSLILESASTNQTSMYLCASSFHRGLGLAGGEETQYFGPGTRLLVL.

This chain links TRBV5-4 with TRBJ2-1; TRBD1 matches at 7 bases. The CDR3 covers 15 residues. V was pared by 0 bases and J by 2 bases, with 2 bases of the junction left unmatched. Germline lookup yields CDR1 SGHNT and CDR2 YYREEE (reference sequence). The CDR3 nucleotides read TGTGCCAGCAGCTTGGACAGGGGTCCCTACAATGAGCAGTTCTTC. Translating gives CASSLDRGPYNEQFF. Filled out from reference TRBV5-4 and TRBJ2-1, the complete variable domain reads ETGVTQSPTHLIKTRGQQVTLRCSSQSGHNTVSWYQQALGQGPQFIFQYYREEENGRGNFPPRFSGLQFPNYSSELNVNALELDDSALYLCASSLDRGPYNEQFFGPGTRLTVL.

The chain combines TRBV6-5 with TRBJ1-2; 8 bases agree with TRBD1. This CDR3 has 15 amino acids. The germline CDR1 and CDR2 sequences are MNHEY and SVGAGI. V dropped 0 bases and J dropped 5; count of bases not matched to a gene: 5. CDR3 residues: CASSYSWDRRYGYTF. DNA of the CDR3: TGTGCCAGCAGTTACTCTTGGGACAGGCGGTATGGCTACACCTTC.

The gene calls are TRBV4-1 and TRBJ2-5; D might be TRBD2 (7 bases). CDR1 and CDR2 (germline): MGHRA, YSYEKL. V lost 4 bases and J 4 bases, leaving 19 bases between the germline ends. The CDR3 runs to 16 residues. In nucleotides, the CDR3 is TGCGCCAGCAGCCCGGTGTCCGGGGGGCCGACAGAGACCCAGTACTTC. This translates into CASSPVSGGPTETQYF.

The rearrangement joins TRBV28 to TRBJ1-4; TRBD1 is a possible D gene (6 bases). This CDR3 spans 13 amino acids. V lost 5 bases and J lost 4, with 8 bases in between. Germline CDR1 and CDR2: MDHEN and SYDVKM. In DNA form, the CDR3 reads TGTGCCAGCAGTCGGACAGTTAATGAAAAACTGTTTTTT. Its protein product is CASSRTVNEKLFF.

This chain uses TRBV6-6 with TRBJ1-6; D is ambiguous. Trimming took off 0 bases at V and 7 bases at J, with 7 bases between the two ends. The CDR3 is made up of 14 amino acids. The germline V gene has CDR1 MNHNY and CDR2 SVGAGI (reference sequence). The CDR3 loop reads CASSYSTENSPLHF. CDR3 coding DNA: TGTGCCAGCAGTTACTCGACTGAAAATTCACCCCTCCACTTT.

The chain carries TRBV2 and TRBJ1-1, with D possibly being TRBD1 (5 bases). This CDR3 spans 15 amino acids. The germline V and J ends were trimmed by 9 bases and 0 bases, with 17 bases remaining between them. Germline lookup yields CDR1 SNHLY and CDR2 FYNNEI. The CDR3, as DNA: TGTGCCAGGACGACAGAAGTCGGTATGAACACTGAAGCTTTCTTT. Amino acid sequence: CARTTEVGMNTEAFF.

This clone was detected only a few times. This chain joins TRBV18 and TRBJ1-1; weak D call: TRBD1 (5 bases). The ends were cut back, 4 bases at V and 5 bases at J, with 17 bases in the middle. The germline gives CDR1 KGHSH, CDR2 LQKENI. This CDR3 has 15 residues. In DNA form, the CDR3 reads TGTGCCAGCTCACGGGACGATCAGGGAGGTACTGAAGCTTTCTTT. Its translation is CASSRDDQGGTEAFF.

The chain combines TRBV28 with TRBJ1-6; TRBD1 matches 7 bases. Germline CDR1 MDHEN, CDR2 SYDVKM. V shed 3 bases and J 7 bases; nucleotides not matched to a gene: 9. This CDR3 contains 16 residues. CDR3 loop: CASSLFRGGENSPLHF. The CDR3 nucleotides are TGTGCCAGCAGTTTGTTTCGAGGGGGCGAGAATTCACCCCTCCACTTT.

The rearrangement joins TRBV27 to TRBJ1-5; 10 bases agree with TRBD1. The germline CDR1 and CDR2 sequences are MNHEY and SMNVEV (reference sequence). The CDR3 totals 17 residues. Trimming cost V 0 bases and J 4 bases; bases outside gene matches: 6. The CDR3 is CASSLSTGQGPNQPQHF. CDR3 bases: TGTGCCAGCAGTTTATCGACGGGACAGGGGCCAAATCAGCCCCAGCATTTT.

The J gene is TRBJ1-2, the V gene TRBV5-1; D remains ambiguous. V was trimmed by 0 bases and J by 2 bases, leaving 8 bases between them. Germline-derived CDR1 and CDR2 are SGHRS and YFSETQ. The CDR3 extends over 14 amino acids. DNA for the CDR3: TGCGCCAGCAGCTTGGAGGCAGGCAACTATGGCTACACCTTC. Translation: CASSLEAGNYGYTF. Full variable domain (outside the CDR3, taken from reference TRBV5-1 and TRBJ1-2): KAGVTQTPRYLIKTRGQQVTLSCSPISGHRSVSWYQQTPGQGLQFLFEYFSETQRNKGNFPGRFSGRQFSNSRSEMNVSTLELGDSALYLCASSLEAGNYGYTFGSGTRLTVV.

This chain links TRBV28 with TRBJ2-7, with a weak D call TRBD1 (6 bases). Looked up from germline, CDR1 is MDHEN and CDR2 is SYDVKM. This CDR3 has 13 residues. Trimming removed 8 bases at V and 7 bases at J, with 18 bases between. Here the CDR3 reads CASAQTGNVEQYV. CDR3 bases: TGTGCCAGCGCCCAAACAGGGAATGTTGAGCAGTACGTC.

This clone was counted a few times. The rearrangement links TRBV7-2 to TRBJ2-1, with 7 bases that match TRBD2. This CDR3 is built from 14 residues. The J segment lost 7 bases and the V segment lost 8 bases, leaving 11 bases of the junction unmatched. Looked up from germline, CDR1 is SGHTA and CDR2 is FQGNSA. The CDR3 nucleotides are TGTGCCAGCGCCGGGGCGGGGGTTGTTAATGAGCAGTTCTTC. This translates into CASAGAGVVNEQFF.

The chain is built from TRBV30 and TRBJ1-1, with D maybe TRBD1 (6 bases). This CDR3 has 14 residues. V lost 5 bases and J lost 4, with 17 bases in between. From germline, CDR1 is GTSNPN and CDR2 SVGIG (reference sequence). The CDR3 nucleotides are TGTGCCTGGGTTCGGGGGGGCCGGGTCACTGAAGCTTTCTTT. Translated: CAWVRGGRVTEAFF.

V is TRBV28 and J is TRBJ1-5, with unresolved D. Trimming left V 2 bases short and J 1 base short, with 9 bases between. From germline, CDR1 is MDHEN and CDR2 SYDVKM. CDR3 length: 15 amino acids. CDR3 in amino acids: CASSLTQLSNQPQHF. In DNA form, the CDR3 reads TGTGCCAGCAGTTTAACACAGTTGAGCAATCAGCCCCAGCATTTT.

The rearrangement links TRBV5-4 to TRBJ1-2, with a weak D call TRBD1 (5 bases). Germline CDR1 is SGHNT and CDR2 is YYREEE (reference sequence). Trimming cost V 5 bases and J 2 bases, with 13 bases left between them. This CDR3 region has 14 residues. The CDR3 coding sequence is TGTGCCAGCAGTTTACAGACAGTGAACTATGGCTACACCTTC. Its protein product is CASSLQTVNYGYTF.

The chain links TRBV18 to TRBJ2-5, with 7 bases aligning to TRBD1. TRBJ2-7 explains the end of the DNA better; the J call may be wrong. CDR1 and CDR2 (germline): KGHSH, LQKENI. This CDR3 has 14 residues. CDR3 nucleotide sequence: TGTGCCAGCTCATCAGGGGGAGTCGGTGACGAGCAGTACTTC. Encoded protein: CASSSGGVGDEQYF.

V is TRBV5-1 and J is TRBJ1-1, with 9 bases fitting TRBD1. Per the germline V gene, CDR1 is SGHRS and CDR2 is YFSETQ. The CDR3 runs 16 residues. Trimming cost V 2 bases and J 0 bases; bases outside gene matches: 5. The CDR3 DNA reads TGCGCCAGCAGCTTAGCCGGGACAGGGATGAACACTGAAGCTTTCTTT. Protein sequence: CASSLAGTGMNTEAFF.

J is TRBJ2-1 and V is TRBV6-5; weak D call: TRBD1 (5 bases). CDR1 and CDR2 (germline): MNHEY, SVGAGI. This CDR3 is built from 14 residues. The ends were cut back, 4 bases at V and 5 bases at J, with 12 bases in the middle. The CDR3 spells CASSFKGAHNEQFF. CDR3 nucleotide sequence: TGTGCCAGCAGTTTTAAAGGGGCCCACAATGAGCAGTTCTTC.

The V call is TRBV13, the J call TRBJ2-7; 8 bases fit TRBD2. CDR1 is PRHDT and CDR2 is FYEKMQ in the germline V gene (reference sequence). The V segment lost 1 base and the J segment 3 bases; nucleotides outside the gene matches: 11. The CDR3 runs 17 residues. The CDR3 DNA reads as TGTGCCAGCAGCTTAGTGAGTATGCGGCTAGCGGGCTACGAGCAGTACTTC. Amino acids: CASSLVSMRLAGYEQYF.